This T cell receptor (beta chain) was sequenced for a study of blood T cell repertoires in COVID-19 (TCRdb year 2020). As for the study more broadly: Samples from collaborators originated in the United States, Italy and Spain and spanned both the acute and convalescent phases of COVID-19. The material from the prospective study consisted of cDNA or gDNA derived from T cells, B-cell-depleted T cells, or PBMCs. The dataset comprised deeply sampled blood TCRbeta repertoires from subjects exposed to, actively infected with, or recovered from COVID-19. The repertoires were released in a freely available public database meant as a resource for research on the immune response to SARS-CoV-2. The samples were drawn from two sources: the first 160 participants of the ongoing ImmuneRACE study, and fewer than 1,500 subjects contributed by 6 global collaborators. Sample metadata almost always included a de-identified subject ID, COVID-19 status, age in years and sex. Where available, HLA class I and class II types were obtained from metadata supplied by the sample provider rather than from assay-based typing.

From the germline V gene, CDR1 is KGHSH and CDR2 is LQKENI. V is shortened by 1 base, J by 3 bases, and the region joining them spans 16 bases. Inclusive of the bounding cysteine and phenylalanine, the CDR3 is 16 residues long. This entry keeps only the CDR3 DNA: 48 bases, framed from base 1. Summary of the overall study and its limitations: The amount of clinical and demographic metadata varied by source and participant and was provided uncurated.

The immunoSEQ Assay, a bias-controlled multiplex PCR, was used to amplify TCRbeta CDR3 regions from genomic DNA. The original pipeline was this. The number of nucleated cells in each sample was estimated from the amplification of reference gene primers within the assay. To quantify the absolute abundance of each unique TCRbeta CDR3 rearrangement, sequence reads were collapsed and filtered. Productive Simpson clonality was computed per sample as the square root of Simpson's diversity index over productive rearrangements. The clones in this table, taken by TCRdb from immuneACCESS, are in-frame only. Not every clone is retained; where verified, under half of the shortfall comes from an unresolved V gene, and the cause of the rest is unknown. The D gene and trimming were derived from the DNA, and the V and J assignments and clone size from that table. The sample has 70,000 or so clones on record, about 86% of them singletons. The biggest ten clones account for approximately 4.1% of the sample.

A note on this clone: No cognate antigen has been identified for it. No much larger clonotype is one base removed from it; base qualities were not supplied.

Collaborating institutions collected whole blood in K2EDTA tubes following their own protocols. For TCRbeta analysis, collaborator samples were shipped as frozen whole blood, as isolated PBMCs, or as DNA extracted from either sample type. Sequencing was done on a sample of peripheral blood. This sequence was found in a man between 65 and 80 years old with active COVID-19. The chain uses TRBV18 and TRBJ2-7; no D gene can be assigned with confidence. The CDR3 corresponds to CASSPLPPTSVYEQYF. In nucleotides, the sequence is TGTGCCAGCTCACCACTGCCGCCCACCTCGGTCTACGAGCAGTACTTC.